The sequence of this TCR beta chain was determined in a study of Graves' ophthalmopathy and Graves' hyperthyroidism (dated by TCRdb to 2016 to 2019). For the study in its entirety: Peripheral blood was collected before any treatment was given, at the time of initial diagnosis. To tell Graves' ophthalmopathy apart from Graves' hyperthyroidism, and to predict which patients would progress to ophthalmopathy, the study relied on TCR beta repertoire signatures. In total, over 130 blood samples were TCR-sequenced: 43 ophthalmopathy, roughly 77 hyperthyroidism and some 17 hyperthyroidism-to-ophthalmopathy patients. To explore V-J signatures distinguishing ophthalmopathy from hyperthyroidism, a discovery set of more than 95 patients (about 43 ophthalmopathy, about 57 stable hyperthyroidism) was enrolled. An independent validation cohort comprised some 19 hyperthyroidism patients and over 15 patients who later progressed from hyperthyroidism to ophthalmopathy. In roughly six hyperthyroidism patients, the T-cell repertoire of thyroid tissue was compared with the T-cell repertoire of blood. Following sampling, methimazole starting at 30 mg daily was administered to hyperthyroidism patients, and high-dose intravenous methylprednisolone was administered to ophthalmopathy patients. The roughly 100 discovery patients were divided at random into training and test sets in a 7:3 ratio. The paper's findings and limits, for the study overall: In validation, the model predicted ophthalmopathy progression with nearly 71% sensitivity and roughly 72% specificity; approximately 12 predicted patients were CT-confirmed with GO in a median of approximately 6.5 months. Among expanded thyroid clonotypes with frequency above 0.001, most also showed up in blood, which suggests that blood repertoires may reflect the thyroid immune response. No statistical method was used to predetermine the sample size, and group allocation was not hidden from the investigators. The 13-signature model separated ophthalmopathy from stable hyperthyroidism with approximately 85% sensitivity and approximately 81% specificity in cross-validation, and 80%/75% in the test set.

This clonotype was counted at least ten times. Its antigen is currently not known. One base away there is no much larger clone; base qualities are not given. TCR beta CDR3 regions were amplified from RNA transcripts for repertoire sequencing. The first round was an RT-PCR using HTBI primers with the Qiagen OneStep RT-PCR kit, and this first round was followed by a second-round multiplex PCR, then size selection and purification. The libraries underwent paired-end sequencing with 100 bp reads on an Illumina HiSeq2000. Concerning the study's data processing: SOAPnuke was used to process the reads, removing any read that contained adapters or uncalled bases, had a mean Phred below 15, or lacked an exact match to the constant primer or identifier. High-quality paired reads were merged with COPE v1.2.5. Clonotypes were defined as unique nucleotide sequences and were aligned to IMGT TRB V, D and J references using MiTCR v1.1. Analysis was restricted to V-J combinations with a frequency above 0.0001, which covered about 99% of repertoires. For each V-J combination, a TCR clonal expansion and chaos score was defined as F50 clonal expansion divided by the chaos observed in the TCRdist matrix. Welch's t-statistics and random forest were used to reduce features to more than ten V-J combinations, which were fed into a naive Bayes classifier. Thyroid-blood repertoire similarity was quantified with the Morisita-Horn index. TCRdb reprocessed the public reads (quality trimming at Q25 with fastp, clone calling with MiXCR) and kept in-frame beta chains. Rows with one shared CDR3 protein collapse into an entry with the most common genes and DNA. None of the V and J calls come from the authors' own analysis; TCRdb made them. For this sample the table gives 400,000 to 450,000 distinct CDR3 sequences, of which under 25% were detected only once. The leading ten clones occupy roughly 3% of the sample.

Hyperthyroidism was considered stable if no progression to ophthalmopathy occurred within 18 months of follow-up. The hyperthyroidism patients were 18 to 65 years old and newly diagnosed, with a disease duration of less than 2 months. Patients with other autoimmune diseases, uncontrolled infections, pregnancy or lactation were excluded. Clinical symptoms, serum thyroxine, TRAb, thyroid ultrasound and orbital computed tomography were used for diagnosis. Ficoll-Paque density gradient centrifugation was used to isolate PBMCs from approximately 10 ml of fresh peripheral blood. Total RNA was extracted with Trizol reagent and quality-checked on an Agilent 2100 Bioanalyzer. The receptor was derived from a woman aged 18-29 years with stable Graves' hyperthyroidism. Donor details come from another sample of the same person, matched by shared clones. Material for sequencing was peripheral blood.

The nucleotide sequence is given as TGTGCCAGCAGCCAACAGGGGCGCGGTAGCACTGAAGCTTTCTTT. Translated, this gives CASSQQGRGSTEAFF. The chain is made from TRBV14 and TRBJ1-1, with a weak D call of TRBD1 (6 bases match). Taken from the germline V gene, the CDR1 and CDR2 loops are SGHDN and FVKESK. Reading from cysteine to phenylalanine, the CDR3 counts 15 amino acids. Left in the record is the CDR3 DNA by itself, 45 bases read in frame from the first base. V is shortened by 2 bases, J by 4 bases, and the region joining them spans 14 bases. Where the CDR3 stops, the reference TRBV14 and TRBJ1-1 genes take over; the full variable domain is EAGVTQFPSHSVIEKGQTVTLRCDPISGHDNLYWYRRVMGKEIKFLLHFVKESKQDESGMPNNRFLAERTGGTYSTLKVQPAELEDSGVYFCASSQQGRGSTEAFFGQGTRLTVV.